This TCR beta chain was profiled in a study of OX40 agonist ivuxolimab in advanced cancers. Profiling relied on immunoSEQ multiplex PCR, and the TCRdb table lists in-frame clones only, not all of them. The sample contains some 39,000 clones, roughly 81% of which appear only once. Sequenced material: CD4+ or CD8+ T cells sorted from blood, taken in a trial of the OX40 agonist ivuxolimab. The source of this sequence is an adult with an advanced solid tumor such as melanoma, head and neck, liver or kidney cancer.

The CDR3 DNA is TGTGCCTGGAGTCCGATCGGGACAGGGGGCGATGGCTACACCTTC. As protein: CAWSPIGTGGDGYTF. J is TRBJ1-2 and V is TRBV30, with TRBD1 matching over 12 bases. V was pared by 2 bases and J by 6 bases, with 7 bases of the junction left unmatched. Germline values: CDR1 GTSNPN, CDR2 SVGIG (reference sequence). This CDR3 region has 15 residues.